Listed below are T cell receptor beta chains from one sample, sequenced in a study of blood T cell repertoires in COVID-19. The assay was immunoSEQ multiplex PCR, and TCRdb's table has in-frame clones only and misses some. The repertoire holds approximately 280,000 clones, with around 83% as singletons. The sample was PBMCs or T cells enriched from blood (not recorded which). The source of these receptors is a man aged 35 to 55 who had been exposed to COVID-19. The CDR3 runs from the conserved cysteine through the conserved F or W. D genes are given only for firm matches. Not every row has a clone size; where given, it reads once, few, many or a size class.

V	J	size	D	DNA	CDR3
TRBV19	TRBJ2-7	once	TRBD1	TGTGCCAGTAGTAAGGACAGGGTGGGTGAGCAGTACTTC	CASSKDRVGEQYF
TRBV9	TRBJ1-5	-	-	TGTGCCAGCAGCGTCGGAGGGATGGACAATCAGCCCCAGCATTTT	CASSVGGMDNQPQHF
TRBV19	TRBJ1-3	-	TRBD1	TGTGCCAGTAGTCCCGGGACAGTTAACACCATATATTTT	CASSPGTVNTIYF
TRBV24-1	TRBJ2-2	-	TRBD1	TGTGCCACCAGTGTTAACGGACAGGGCAACACCGGGGAGCTGTTTTTT	CATSVNGQGNTGELFF
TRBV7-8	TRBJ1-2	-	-	TGTGCCAGCAGCTTAAGGGACAAGAACTATGGCTACACCTTC	CASSLRDKNYGYTF
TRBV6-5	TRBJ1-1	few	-	TGTGCCAGCACCGAGGGAACCCACAACACTGAAGCTTTCTTT	CASTEGTHNTEAFF
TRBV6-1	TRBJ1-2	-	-	TGTGCCAGCAGTGAAGGGGCAGTCTATGGCTACACCTTC	CASSEGAVYGYTF
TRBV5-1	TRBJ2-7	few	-	TGCGCCAGCAGCTTGCTAGGTTCCTACGAGCAGTACTTC	CASSLLGSYEQYF
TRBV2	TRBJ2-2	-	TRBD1	TGTGCCAGCAGGGTTGACAGGGTTGGCGGGGAGCTGTTTTTT	CASRVDRVGGELFF
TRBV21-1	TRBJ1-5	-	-	TGTGCCAGCACCCCACTAGAGTCCCAGCATTTT	CASTPLESQHF
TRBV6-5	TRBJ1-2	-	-	TGTGCCACGGTACCGTCATGGTTGGCGGGGGGCTACACCTTC	CATVPSWLAGGYTF
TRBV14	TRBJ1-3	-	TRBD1	TGTGCCAGCAGCCAAGACAGGGGGAACACCATATATTTT	CASSQDRGNTIYF
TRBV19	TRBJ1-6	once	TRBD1	TGTGCCAGTAGTTCGAGGACAGGGGCGCATAATTCACCCCTCCACTTT	CASSSRTGAHNSPLHF
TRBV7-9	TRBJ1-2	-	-	TGTGCCAGCAGCTTACCGCTCGGGGATCATGGCTACACCTTC	CASSLPLGDHGYTF
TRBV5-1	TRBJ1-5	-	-	TGCGCCAGCCGGGGTACCGATCTAAATCAGCCCCAGCATTTT	CASRGTDLNQPQHF
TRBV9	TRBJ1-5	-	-	TGTGCCAGCAGCGTAACGACAGATTCTCAGCCCCAGCATTTT	CASSVTTDSQPQHF
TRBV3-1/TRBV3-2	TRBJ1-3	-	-	TGTGCCAGCAGCCAAATCCCCGCTCCGTTCGGGTCCCGTACCATATATTTT	CASSQIPAPFGSRTIYF
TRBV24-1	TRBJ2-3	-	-	TGTGCCACCAGTGAAAACAGGGATACGCAGTATTTT	CATSENRDTQYF
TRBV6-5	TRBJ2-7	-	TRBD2	TGTGCCAGCAGTTCTCCGAACCCTAGCGGCGAGCAGTACTTC	CASSSPNPSGEQYF
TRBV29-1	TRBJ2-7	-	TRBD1	TGCAGCGTTGAATTTCTGGGACAGGACTACGAGCAGTACTTC	CSVEFLGQDYEQYF
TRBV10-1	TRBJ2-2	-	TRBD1	TGCGCCAGCAGACCGAACCTTCCGGACAGGGTGAACACCGGGGAGCTGTTTTTT	CASRPNLPDRVNTGELFF
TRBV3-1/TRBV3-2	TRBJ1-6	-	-	TGTGCCAGCAGCCAAGATGGGGGACACGGAAATTCACCCCTCCACTTT	CASSQDGGHGNSPLHF
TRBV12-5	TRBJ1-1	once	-	TGTGCTAGTGGTTTGGCAACCGGGACAAGGCCCTCTGAAGCTTTCTTT	CASGLATGTRPSEAFF
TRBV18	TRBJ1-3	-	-	TGTGCCAGCTCACCACAGGACAGCTCTGGAAACACCATATATTTT	CASSPQDSSGNTIYF
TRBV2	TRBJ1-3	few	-	TGTGCCAGCAAAGGGGACTTGACTGGAAACACCATATATTTT	CASKGDLTGNTIYF
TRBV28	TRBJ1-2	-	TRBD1	TGTGCCAGCGACTCAGGACAGGGGCCTGGTGGCTACACCTTC	CASDSGQGPGGYTF
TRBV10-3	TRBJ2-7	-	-	TGTGCCATCAGTCTAGGTGGGGGGACAGTCCAAAAATACGAGCAGTACTTC	CAISLGGGTVQKYEQYF
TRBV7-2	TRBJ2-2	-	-	TGTGCCAGCAGCTTTCGAGCGGGTGACACCGGGGAGCTGTTTTTT	CASSFRAGDTGELFF
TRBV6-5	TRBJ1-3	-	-	TGTGCCAGCACTAGACTCGGGGGTTTGAACACCATATATTTT	CASTRLGGLNTIYF